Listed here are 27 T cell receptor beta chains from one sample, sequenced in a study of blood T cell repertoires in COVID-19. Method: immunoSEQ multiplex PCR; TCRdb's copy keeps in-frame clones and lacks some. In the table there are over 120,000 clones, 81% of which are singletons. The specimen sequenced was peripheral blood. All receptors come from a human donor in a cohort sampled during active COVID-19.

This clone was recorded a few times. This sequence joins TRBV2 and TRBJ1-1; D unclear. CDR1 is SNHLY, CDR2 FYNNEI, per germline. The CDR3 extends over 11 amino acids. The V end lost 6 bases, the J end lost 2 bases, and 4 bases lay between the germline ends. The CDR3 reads CASSQNTEAFF. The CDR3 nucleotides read TGTGCCAGCAGCCAAAACACTGAAGCTTTCTTT.

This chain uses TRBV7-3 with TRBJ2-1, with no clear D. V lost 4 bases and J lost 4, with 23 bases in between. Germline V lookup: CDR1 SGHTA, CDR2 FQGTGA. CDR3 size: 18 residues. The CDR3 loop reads CASSSRSPFADRYNEQFF. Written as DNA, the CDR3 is TGTGCCAGCAGCTCCCGGTCCCCTTTTGCGGATAGATACAATGAGCAGTTCTTC.

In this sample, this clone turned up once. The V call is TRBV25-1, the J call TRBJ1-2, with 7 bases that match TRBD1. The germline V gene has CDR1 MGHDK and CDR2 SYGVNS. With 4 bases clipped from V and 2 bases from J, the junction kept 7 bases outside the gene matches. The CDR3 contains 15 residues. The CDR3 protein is CASSGGPGQNYGYTF. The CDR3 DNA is TGTGCCAGCAGTGGCGGTCCGGGACAGAACTATGGCTACACCTTC.

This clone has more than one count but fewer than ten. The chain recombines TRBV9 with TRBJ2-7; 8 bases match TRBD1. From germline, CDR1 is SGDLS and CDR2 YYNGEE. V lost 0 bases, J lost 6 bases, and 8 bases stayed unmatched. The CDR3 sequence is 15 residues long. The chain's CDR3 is CASSVDGQGLGEQYF. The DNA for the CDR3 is TGTGCCAGCAGCGTAGATGGACAGGGTTTGGGCGAGCAGTACTTC.

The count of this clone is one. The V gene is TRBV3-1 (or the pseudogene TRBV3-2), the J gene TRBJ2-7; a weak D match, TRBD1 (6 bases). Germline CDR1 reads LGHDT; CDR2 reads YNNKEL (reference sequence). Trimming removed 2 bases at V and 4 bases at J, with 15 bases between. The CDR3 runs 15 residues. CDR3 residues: CASSQPGHSFYEQYF. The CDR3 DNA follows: TGTGCCAGCAGCCAACCGGGACACTCATTTTACGAGCAGTACTTC.

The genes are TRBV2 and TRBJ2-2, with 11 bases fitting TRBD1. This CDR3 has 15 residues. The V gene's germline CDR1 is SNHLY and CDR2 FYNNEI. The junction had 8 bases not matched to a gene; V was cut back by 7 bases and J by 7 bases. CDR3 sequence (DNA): TGTGCCAGCACTGAGGACAGGGGGCTTGGCGGGGAGCTGTTTTTT. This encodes CASTEDRGLGGELFF.

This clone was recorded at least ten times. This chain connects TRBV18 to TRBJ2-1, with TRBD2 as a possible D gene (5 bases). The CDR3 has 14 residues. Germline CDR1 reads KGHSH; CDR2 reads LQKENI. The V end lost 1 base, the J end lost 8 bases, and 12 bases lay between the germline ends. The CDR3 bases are TGTGCCAGCTCACCACGAGGGTATTATGATGAGCAGTTCTTC. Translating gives CASSPRGYYDEQFF.

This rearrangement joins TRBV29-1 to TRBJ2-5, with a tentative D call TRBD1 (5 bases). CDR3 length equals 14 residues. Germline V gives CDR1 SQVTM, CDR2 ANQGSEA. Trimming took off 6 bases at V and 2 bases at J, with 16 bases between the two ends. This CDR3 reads CSVRRAPIQETQYF. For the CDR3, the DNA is TGCAGCGTCCGCAGGGCCCCCATACAAGAGACCCAGTACTTC.

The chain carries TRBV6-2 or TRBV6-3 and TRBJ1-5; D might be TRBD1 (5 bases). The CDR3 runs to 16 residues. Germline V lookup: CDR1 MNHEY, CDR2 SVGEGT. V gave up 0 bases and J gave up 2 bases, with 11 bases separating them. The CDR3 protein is CASSYSWGRGNQPQHF. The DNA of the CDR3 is TGTGCCAGCAGTTACTCGTGGGGCAGGGGCAATCAGCCCCAGCATTTT.

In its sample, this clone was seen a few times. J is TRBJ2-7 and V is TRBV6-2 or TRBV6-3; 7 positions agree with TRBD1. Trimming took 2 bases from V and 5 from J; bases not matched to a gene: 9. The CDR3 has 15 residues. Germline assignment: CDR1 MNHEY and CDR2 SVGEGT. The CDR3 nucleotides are TGTGCCAGCAGTTACCCCCGACAGGGTAGGGACGAGCAGTACTTC. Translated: CASSYPRQGRDEQYF.

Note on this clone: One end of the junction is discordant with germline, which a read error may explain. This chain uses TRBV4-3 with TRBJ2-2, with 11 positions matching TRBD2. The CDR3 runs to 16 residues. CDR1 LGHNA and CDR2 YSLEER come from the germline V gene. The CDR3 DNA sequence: TGCGCCAGCAGCCAAGGTCCGGGACTAGCGGCCGGCGAGCTGTTTTTT. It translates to CASSQGPGLAAGELFF.

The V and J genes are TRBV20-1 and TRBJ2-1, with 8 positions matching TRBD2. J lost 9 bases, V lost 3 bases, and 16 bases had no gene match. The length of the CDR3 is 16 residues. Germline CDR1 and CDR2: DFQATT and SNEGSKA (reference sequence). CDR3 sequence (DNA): TGCAGTGCTAGTTCGTACGGGAGGGCCATTGATAGTGAGCAGTTCTTC. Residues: CSASSYGRAIDSEQFF.

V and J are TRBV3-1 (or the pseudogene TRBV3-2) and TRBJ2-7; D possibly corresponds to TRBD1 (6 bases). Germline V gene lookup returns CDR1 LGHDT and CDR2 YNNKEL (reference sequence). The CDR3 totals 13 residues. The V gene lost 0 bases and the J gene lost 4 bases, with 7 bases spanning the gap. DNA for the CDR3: TGTGCCAGCAGCCAAGAAGGGGGTTACGAGCAGTACTTC. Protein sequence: CASSQEGGYEQYF.

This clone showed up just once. CDR3 residues: CATRKQGWTEAFF. In nucleotides, the CDR3 is TGTGCCACCAGAAAACAGGGTTGGACTGAAGCTTTCTTT. This chain uses TRBV24-1 with TRBJ1-1; D possibly corresponds to TRBD1 (6 bases). Germline V gene lookup returns CDR1 KGHDR and CDR2 SFDVKD. This CDR3 has 13 residues. V lost 7 bases, J lost 5 bases, and 13 bases lay in between.

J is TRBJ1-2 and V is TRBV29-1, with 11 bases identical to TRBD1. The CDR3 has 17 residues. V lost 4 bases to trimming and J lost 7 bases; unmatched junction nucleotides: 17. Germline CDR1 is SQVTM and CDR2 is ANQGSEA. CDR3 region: CSVASPVRDRGASGYTF. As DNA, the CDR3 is TGCAGCGTTGCGAGCCCTGTAAGGGACAGGGGGGCGAGTGGCTACACCTTC. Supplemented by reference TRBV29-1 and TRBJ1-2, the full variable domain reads SAVISQKPSRDICQRGTSLTIQCQVDSQVTMMFWYRQQPGQSLTLIATANQGSEATYESGFVIDKFPISRPNLTFSTLTVSNMSPEDSSIYLCSVASPVRDRGASGYTFGSGTRLTVV.

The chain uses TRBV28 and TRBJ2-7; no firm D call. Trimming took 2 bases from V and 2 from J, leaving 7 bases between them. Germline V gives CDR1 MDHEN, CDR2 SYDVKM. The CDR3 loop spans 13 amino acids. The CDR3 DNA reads TGTGCCAGCAGTTTAGTACAGCCCTACGAGCAGTACTTC. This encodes CASSLVQPYEQYF.

As DNA, the CDR3 is TGTGCCACCAGCAGAGATCCCCCGGGACAGGGCGATCAGCCCCAGCATTTT. It translates to CATSRDPPGQGDQPQHF. This sequence joins TRBV15 and TRBJ1-5, with TRBD1 identical over 9 bases. There are 17 residues in the CDR3. With 0 bases clipped from V and 5 bases from J, the junction kept 8 bases outside the gene matches. The germline gives CDR1 LNHNV, CDR2 YYDKDF (reference sequence).

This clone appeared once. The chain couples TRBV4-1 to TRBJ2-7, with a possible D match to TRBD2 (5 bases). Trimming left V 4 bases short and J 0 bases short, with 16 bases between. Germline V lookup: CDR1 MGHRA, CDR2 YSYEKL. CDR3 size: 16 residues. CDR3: CASSPKRSGNSYEQYF. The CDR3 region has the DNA TGCGCCAGCAGCCCCAAGAGGTCGGGGAACTCCTACGAGCAGTACTTC.

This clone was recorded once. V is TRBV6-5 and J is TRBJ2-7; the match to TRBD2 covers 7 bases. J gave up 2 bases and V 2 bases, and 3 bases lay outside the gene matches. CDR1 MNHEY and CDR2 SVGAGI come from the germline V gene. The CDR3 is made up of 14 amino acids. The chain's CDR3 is CASSYEAGPYEQYF. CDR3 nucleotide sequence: TGTGCCAGCAGTTACGAAGCGGGACCCTACGAGCAGTACTTC.

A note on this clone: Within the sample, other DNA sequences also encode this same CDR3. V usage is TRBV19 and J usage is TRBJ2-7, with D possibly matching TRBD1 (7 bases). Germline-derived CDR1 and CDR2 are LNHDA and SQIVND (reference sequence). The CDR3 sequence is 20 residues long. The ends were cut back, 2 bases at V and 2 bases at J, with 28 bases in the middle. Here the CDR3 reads CASSICRVGGRRGEPYEQYF. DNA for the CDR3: TGTGCCAGTAGTATATGTCGTGTAGGGGGTCGCAGGGGGGAACCCTACGAGCAGTACTTC.

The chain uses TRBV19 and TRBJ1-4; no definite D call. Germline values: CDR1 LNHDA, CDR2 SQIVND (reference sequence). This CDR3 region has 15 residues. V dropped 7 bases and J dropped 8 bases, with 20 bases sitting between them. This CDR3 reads CASNPTPGGPEKLFF. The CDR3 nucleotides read TGTGCCAGTAACCCAACGCCGGGAGGGCCGGAAAAACTGTTTTTT.

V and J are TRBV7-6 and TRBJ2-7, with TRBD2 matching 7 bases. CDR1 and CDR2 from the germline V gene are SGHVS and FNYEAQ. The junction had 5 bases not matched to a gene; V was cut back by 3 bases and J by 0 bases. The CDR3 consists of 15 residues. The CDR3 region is CASSLSGGSSYEQYF. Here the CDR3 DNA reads TGTGCCAGCAGCTTGTCGGGCGGGAGCTCCTACGAGCAGTACTTC.

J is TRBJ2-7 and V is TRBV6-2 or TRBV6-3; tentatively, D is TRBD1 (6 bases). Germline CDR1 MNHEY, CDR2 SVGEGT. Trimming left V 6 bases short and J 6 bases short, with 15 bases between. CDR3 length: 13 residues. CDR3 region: CASSRQVPLEQYF. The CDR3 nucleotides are TGTGCCAGCAGCCGACAGGTCCCCCTCGAGCAGTACTTC.

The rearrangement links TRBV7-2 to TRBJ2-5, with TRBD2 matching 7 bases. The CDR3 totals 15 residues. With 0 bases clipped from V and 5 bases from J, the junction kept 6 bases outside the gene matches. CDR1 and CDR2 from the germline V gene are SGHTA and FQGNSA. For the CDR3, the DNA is TGTGCCAGCAGCTTAGCGGGAGGGAGTGGGGAGACCCAGTACTTC. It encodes CASSLAGGSGETQYF.

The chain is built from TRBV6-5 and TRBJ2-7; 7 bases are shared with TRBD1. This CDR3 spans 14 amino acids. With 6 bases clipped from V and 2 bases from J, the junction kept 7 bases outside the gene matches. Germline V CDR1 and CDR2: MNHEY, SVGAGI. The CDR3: CASRTVTGTYEQYF. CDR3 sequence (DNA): TGTGCCAGCAGAACCGTGACAGGGACCTACGAGCAGTACTTC.

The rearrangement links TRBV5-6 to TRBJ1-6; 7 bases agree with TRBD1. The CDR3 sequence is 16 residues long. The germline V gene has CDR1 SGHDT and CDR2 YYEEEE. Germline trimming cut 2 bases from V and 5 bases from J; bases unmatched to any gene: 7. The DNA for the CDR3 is TGTGCCAGCAGCTTCGGGGGACAGATCAATAATTCACCCCTCCACTTT. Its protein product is CASSFGGQINNSPLHF.

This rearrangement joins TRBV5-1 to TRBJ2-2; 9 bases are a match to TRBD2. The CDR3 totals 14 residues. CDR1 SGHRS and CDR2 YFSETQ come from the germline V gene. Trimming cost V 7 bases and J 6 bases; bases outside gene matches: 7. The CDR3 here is CASGQGTSSGELFF. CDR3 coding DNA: TGCGCCAGCGGTCAGGGGACTAGCTCCGGGGAGCTGTTTTTT. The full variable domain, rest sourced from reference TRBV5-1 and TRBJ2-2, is KAGVTQTPRYLIKTRGQQVTLSCSPISGHRSVSWYQQTPGQGLQFLFEYFSETQRNKGNFPGRFSGRQFSNSRSEMNVSTLELGDSALYLCASGQGTSSGELFFGEGSRLTVL.